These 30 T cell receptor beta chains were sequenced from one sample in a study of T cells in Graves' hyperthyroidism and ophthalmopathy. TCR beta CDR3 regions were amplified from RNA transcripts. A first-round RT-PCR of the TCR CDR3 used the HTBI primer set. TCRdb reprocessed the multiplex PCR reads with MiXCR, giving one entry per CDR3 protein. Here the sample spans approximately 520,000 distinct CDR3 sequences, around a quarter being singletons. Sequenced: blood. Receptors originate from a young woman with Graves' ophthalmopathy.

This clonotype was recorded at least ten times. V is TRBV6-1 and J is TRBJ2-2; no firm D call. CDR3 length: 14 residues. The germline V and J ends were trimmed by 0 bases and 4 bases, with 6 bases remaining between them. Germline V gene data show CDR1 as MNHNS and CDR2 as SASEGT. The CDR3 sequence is CASSEAVLTGELFF. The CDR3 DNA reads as TGTGCCAGCAGTGAAGCGGTCCTCACCGGGGAGCTGTTTTTT.

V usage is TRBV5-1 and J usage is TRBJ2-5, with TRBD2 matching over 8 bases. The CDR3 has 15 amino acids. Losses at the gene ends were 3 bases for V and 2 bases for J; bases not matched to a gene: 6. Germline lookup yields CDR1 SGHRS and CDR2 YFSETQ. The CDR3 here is CASSSNGGGQETQYF. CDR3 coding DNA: TGCGCCAGCAGCTCCAACGGGGGGGGTCAAGAGACCCAGTACTTC.

Written as DNA, the CDR3 is TGTGCCAGCAGTGGTTCCGGGACAGGAGGGGACGAGCAGTACTTC. Translated, it gives CASSGSGTGGDEQYF. V usage is TRBV6-1 and J usage is TRBJ2-7; TRBD1 agrees at 8 bases. The V and J ends lost 4 bases and 5 bases, in that order; junction bases with no gene match: 10. Per germline, CDR1 MNHNS and CDR2 SASEGT. The length of the CDR3 is 15 residues.

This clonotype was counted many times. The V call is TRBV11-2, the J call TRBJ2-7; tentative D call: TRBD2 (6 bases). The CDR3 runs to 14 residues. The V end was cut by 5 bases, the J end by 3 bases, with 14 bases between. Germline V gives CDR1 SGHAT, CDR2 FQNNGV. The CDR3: CASSIGLTFYEQYF. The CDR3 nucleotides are TGTGCCAGCAGCATAGGACTAACCTTCTACGAGCAGTACTTC.

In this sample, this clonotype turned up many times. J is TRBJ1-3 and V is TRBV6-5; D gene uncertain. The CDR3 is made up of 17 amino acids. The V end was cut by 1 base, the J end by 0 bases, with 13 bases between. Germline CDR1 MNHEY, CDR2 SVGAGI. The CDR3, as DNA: TGTGCCAGCAGTTACTTGACTACAGCTAACTCTGGAAACACCATATATTTT. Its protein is CASSYLTTANSGNTIYF.

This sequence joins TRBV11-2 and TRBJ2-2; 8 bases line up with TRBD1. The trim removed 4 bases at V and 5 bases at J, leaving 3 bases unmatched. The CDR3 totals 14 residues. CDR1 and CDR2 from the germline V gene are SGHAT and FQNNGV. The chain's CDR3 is CASSSDRVTGELFF. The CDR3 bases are TGTGCCAGCAGCTCGGACAGGGTGACCGGGGAGCTGTTTTTT.

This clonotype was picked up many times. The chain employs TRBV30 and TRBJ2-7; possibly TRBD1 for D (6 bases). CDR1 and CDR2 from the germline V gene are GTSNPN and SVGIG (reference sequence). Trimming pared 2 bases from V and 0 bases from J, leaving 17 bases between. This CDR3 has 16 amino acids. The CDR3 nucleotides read TGTGCCTGGAGTCCCTTATACGGGACAAGCTCCTACGAGCAGTACTTC. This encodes CAWSPLYGTSSYEQYF.

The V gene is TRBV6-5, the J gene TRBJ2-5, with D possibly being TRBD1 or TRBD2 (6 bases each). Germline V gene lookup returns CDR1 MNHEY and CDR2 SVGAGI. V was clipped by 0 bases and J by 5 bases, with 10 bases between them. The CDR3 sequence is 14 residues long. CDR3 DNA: TGTGCCAGCAGTTACTCGGGGGGCTGGGAGACCCAGTACTTC. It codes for CASSYSGGWETQYF.

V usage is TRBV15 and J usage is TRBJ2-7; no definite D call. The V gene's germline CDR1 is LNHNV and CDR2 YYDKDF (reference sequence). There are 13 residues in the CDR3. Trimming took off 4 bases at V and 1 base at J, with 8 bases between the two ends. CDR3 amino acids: CATSKDRSYEQYF. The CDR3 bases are TGTGCCACCAGCAAGGACCGGTCCTACGAGCAGTACTTC. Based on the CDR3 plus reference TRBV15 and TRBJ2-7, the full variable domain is DAMVIQNPRYQVTQFGKPVTLSCSQTLNHNVMYWYQQKSSQAPKLLFHYYDKDFNNEADTPDNFQSRRPNTSFCFLDIRSPGLGDTAMYLCATSKDRSYEQYFGPGTRLTVT.

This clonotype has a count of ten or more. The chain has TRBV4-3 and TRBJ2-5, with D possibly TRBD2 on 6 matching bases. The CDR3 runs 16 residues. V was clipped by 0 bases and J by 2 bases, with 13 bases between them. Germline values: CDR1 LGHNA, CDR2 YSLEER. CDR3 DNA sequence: TGCGCCAGCAGCCAAGACGGGGCTCGGGGGCAAGAGACCCAGTACTTC. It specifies CASSQDGARGQETQYF.

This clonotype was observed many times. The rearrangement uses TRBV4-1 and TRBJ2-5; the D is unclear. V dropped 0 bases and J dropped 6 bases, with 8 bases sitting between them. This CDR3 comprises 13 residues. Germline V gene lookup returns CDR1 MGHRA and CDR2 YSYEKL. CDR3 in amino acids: CASSQDNTQTQYF. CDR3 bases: TGCGCCAGCAGCCAAGATAATACCCAGACCCAGTACTTC.

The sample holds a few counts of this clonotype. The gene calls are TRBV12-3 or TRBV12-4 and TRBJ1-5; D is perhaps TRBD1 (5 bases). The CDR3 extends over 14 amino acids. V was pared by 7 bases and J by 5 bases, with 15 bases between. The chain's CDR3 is CASTIRGGHQPQHF. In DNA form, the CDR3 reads TGTGCCAGCACCATAAGGGGCGGACATCAGCCCCAGCATTTT.

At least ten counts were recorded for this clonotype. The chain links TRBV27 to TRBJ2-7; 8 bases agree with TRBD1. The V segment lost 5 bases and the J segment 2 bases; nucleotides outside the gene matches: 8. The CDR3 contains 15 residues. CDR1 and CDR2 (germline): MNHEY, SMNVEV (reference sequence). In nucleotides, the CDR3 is TGTGCCAGCAGTCTGGGACAGGTGGGGCCCTACGAGCAGTACTTC. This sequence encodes CASSLGQVGPYEQYF.

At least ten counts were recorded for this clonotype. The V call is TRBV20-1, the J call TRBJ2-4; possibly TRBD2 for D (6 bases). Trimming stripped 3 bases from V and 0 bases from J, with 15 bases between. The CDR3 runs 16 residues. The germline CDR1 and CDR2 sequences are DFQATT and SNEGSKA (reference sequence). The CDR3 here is CSARPGTVRAKNIQYF. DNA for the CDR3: TGCAGTGCTAGGCCCGGGACTGTGAGAGCCAAAAACATTCAGTACTTC.

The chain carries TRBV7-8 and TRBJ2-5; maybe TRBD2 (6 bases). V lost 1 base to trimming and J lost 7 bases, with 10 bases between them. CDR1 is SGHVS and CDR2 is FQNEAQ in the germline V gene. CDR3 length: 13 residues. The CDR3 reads CASSLGGTATQYF. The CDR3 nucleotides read TGTGCCAGCAGCTTAGGCGGGACCGCGACCCAGTACTTC.

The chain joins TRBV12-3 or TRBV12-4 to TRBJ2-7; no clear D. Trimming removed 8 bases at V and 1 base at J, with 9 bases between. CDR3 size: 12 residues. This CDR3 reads CASGRHSYEQYF. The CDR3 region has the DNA TGTGCCAGCGGACGCCATTCCTACGAGCAGTACTTC.

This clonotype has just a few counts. The CDR3 loop reads CASSLGHGTGVYEQYF. CDR3 nucleotide sequence: TGTGCCAGCAGCTTAGGGCACGGGACAGGGGTCTACGAGCAGTACTTC. V usage is TRBV11-1 and J usage is TRBJ2-7; 10 nucleotides line up with TRBD1. The V and J ends lost 1 base and 3 bases, in that order; junction bases with no gene match: 6. The CDR3 totals 16 residues. Germline V gene lookup returns CDR1 SGHAT and CDR2 FQDESV (reference sequence).

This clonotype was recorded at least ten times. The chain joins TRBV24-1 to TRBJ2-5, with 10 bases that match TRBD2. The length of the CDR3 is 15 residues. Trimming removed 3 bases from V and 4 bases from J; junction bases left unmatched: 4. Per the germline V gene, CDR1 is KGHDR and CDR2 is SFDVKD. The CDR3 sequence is CATSDISGGAETQYF. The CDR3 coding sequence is TGTGCCACCAGTGATATAAGCGGGGGGGCAGAGACCCAGTACTTC.

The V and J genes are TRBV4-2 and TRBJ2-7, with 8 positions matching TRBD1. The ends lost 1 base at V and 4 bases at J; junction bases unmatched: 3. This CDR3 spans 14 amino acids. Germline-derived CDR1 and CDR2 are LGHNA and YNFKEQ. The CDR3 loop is CASSQGTGLYEQYF. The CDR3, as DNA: TGTGCCAGCAGCCAAGGGACAGGGTTGTACGAGCAGTACTTC.

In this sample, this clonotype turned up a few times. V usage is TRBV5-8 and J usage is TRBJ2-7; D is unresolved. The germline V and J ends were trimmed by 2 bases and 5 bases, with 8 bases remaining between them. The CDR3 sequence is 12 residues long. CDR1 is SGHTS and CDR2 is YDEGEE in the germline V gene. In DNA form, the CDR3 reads TGTGCCAGCAGCTTTACAGCTCACGAGCAGTACTTC. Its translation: CASSFTAHEQYF.

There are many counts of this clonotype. The CDR3: CATSDTRSSYEQYF. The CDR3 region has the DNA TGTGCCACCAGTGATACCAGGAGCTCCTACGAGCAGTACTTC. The chain carries TRBV24-1 and TRBJ2-7; D remains unclear. Per the germline V gene, CDR1 is KGHDR and CDR2 is SFDVKD. V lost 3 bases and J lost 0, with 8 bases in between. This CDR3 region has 14 residues.

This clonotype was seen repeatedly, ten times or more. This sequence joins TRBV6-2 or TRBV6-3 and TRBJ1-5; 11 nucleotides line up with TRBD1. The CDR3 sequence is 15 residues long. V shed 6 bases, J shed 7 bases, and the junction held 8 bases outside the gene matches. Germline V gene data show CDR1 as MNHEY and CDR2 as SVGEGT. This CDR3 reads CASREGQGASQPQHF. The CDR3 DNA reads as TGTGCCAGCAGGGAAGGACAGGGGGCCTCCCAGCCCCAGCATTTT.

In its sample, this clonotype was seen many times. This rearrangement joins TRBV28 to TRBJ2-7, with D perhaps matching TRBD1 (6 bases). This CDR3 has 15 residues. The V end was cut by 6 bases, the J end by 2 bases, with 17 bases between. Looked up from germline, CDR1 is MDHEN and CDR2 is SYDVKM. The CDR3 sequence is CASRPLQGTPYEQYF. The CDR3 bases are TGTGCCAGCAGACCTCTTCAGGGGACCCCCTACGAGCAGTACTTC. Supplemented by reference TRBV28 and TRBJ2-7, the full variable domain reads DVKVTQSSRYLVKRTGEKVFLECVQDMDHENMFWYRQDPGLGLRLIYFSYDVKMKEKGDIPEGYSVSREKKERFSLILESASTNQTSMYLCASRPLQGTPYEQYFGPGTRLTVT.

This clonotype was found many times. The CDR3 nucleotides are TGTGCCAGCAGCTTAGCGAGGGGGGGTGTAAGGCAAGAGACCCAGTACTTC. Translating gives CASSLARGGVRQETQYF. The rearrangement uses TRBV11-1 and TRBJ2-5, with D possibly TRBD2 on 7 matching bases. Germline V gives CDR1 SGHAT, CDR2 FQDESV (reference sequence). The CDR3 sequence is 17 residues long. Trimming removed 0 bases at V and 2 bases at J, with 16 bases between.

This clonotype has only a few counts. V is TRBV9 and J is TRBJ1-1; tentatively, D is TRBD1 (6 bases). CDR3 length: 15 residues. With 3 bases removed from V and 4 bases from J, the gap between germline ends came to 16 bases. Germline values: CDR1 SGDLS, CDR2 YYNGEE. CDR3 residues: CASSAPQGATTEAFF. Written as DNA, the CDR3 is TGTGCCAGCAGCGCGCCACAGGGTGCGACCACTGAAGCTTTCTTT.

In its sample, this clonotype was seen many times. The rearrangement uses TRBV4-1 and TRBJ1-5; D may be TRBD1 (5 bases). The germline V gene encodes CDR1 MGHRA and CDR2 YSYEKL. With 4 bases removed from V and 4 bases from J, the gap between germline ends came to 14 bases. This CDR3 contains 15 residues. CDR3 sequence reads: CASSPWYGGNQPQHF. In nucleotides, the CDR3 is TGCGCCAGCAGCCCGTGGTACGGGGGTAATCAGCCCCAGCATTTT.

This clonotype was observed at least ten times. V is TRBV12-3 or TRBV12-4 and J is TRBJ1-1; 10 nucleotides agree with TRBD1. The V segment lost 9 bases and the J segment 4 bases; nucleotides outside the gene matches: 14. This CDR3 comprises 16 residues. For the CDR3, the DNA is TGTGCCAGTTGGTCCCCTCGGACAGGGGGTCGCACTGAAGCTTTCTTT. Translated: CASWSPRTGGRTEAFF.

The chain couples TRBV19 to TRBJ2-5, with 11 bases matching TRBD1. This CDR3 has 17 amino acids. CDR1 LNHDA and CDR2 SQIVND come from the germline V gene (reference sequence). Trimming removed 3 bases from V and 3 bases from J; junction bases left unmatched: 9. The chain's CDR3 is CASSMDTGTGGKETQYF. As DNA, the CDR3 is TGTGCCAGTAGTATGGATACCGGGACAGGGGGAAAAGAGACCCAGTACTTC.

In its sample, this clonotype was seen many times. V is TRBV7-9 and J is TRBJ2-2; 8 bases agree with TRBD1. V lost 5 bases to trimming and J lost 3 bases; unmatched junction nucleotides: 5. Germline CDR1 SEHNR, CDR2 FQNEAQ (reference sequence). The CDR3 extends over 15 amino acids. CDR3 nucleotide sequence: TGTGCCAGCAGCCGAAGACAGGGGTACACCGGGGAGCTGTTTTTT. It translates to CASSRRQGYTGELFF.

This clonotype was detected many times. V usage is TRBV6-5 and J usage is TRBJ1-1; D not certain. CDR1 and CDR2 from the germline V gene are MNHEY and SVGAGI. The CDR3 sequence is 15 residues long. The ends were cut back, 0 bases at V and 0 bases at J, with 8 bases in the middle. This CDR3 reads CASSYSDSMNTEAFF. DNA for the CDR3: TGTGCCAGCAGTTACTCGGATAGTATGAACACTGAAGCTTTCTTT.